The source of this T cell receptor (beta chain) is a study of blood T cell repertoires in COVID-19. Profiling relied on immunoSEQ multiplex PCR, and the TCRdb table lists in-frame clones only, not all of them. This sample has 350,000 or so clones, with 90% found just once. Trimming removed 3 bases from V and 3 bases from J, with 27 bases in between. The germline gives CDR1 LGHNA, CDR2 YSLEER. This CDR3 is 21 amino acids long. This clone was recorded once. The receptor's source is a man in his late teens or twenties with active or convalescent COVID-19. Sequencing used peripheral blood. J is TRBJ1-6 and V is TRBV4-3, with no clear D. In nucleotides, the CDR3 is TGCGCCAGCAGCCATCAAAGGAGCATTCGGCCCCTTAGAGTCTATAATTCACCCCTCCACTTT. The encoded protein is CASSHQRSIRPLRVYNSPLHF.